Listed below are T cell receptor beta chains from one sample, sequenced in a study of cytomegalovirus exposure and HLA in healthy donors. Using immunoSEQ multiplex PCR, the repertoire was profiled, and TCRdb retains in-frame clones only, with some absent. The sample yields about 150,000 clones, 9.7% seen once. The sequenced material came from PBMCs. The receptors come from a man aged 50 or older in good health and CMV-seronegative. Both conserved end residues are part of each CDR3. Each record gives: CDR3 length, J gene, clone size, V gene, D gene, CDR3 DNA, CDR3 protein. A D gene is named only where the DNA matches it firmly. Size is omitted from some rows. Given values are once, few, many or a class for expanded clones.

>14|TRBJ2-3|.|TRBV4-2|TRBD2
TGTGCCAGCAGCCCTGGACTAGGAACAGATACGCAGTATTTT
CASSPGLGTDTQYF
>15|TRBJ2-7|.|TRBV28|TRBD2
TGTGCCAGCAGGCTTAGCGGGACAATCTCCTACGAGCAGTACTTC
CASRLSGTISYEQYF
>16|TRBJ2-2|few|TRBV2|TRBD1
TGTGCCAGCAGTGCCGGGCAGGGGGAGTTGACCGGGGAGCTGTTTTTT
CASSAGQGELTGELFF
>13|TRBJ2-1|.|TRBV7-7|TRBD1
TGTGCCAGCAGCTTCGGACAGGGCAATGAGCAGTTCTTC
CASSFGQGNEQFF
>14|TRBJ1-6|.|TRBV7-6|TRBD1
TGTGCCAGCAGCGCAAGGACAGGGAATTCACCCCTCCACTTT
CASSARTGNSPLHF
>16|TRBJ2-1|few|TRBV28|TRBD2
TGTGCCAGCAGCTTGACGACTAGCGGGAGAGTAAATGAGCAGTTCTTC
CASSLTTSGRVNEQFF
>13|TRBJ2-2|few|TRBV29-1|TRBD2
TGCAGCACGGAGCGGGGGGTCCCCGGGGAGCTGTTTTTT
CSTERGVPGELFF
>16|TRBJ1-2|few|TRBV7-2|.
TGTGCCAGCAGCTTAACCCCTCGGGTGACTAACTATGGCTACACCTTC
CASSLTPRVTNYGYTF
>14|TRBJ1-1|.|TRBV18|.
TGTGCCAGCTCACCGCAGGGCCTGAACACTGAAGCTTTCTTT
CASSPQGLNTEAFF
>16|TRBJ1-5|.|TRBV5-1|TRBD1
TGCGCCAGCAGCGGCGGGACAGGGGATAGCAATCAGCCCCAGCATTTT
CASSGGTGDSNQPQHF
>14|TRBJ1-5|.|TRBV27|.
TGTGCCAGCAGACAGGGCCTTAGCAATCAGCCCCAGCATTTT
CASRQGLSNQPQHF
>15|TRBJ2-5|once|TRBV11-2|TRBD2
TGTGCCAGCAGCTTTCAAGCGGGGGGATGGCAGACCCAGTACTTC
CASSFQAGGWQTQYF
>13|TRBJ2-7|few|TRBV29-1|TRBD1
TGCAGCGTTTCCGGGACAGGGATTTACGAGCAGTACTTC
CSVSGTGIYEQYF
>18|TRBJ2-2|.|TRBV5-4|TRBD1
TGTGCCAGCAGCCCAAGAACCTGGACAGGGGGCGGCACCGGGGAGCTGTTTTTT
CASSPRTWTGGGTGELFF